These 23 T cell receptor beta chains share one sample of origin, sequenced in a study of human versus mouse CDR3 diversity and MHC coevolution. The method was immunoSEQ multiplex PCR; TCRdb's version includes in-frame clones alone and lacks a portion of them. The profile shows around 77,000 clones, about 90% of them singletons. Sequencing used naive CD4+ T cells from blood. Noted subset: CD45RO-negative CD62L-positive naive CD4 T cells. The receptors shown here come from a person between 30 and 69 years old in good health.

The chain employs TRBV27 and TRBJ1-6, with D perhaps TRBD1 (5 bases). Germline V gene sequence: CDR1 MNHEY, CDR2 SMNVEV (reference sequence). Trimming left V 6 bases short and J 2 bases short, with 14 bases between. This CDR3 spans 16 amino acids. CDR3 coding DNA: TGTGCCAGCAGGGCCACAGACAGAACCTATAATTCACCCCTCCACTTT. Translated: CASRATDRTYNSPLHF.

The CDR3 DNA reads TGTGCCAGTACATCGGGACAGGGGTACAATGAGCAGTTCTTC. Its protein is CASTSGQGYNEQFF. The chain has TRBV19 and TRBJ2-1; 10 bases align to TRBD1. V trimming: 7 bases; J trimming: 4 bases; junction bases outside the gene matches: 4. Germline lookup yields CDR1 LNHDA and CDR2 SQIVND (reference sequence). The CDR3 loop spans 14 amino acids.

The rearrangement uses TRBV19 and TRBJ1-4, with D unresolved. Germline CDR1 LNHDA, CDR2 SQIVND (reference sequence). Between the trimmed V and J ends, which lost 3 bases and 12 bases, there was a span of 11 bases. The CDR3 spans 12 residues. The CDR3 here is CASSMSLRELFF. The CDR3 coding sequence is TGTGCCAGTAGTATGAGCCTGCGGGAACTGTTTTTT.

This clone occurred once. This chain connects TRBV27 to TRBJ2-1, with D unresolved. V was trimmed by 3 bases and J by 0 bases, leaving 9 bases between them. CDR1 and CDR2 (germline): MNHEY, SMNVEV (reference sequence). CDR3 length equals 15 residues. Here the CDR3 DNA reads TGTGCCAGCAGTTTCGAGGTACCCTCCTACAATGAGCAGTTCTTC. Translation gives CASSFEVPSYNEQFF.

V and J are TRBV6-5 and TRBJ2-4; unclear D gene. Germline CDR1 reads MNHEY; CDR2 reads SVGAGI. With 6 bases removed from V and 1 base from J, the gap between germline ends came to 7 bases. CDR3 length: 13 residues. CDR3 in DNA: TGTGCCAGCAGCTCCCCTGCCAAAAACATTCAGTACTTC. It is translated as CASSSPAKNIQYF.

The rearrangement uses TRBV30 and TRBJ2-7, with D perhaps TRBD2 (7 bases). Germline V gives CDR1 GTSNPN, CDR2 SVGIG (reference sequence). V was cut by 0 bases and J by 2 bases, with 14 bases left in between. The CDR3 is made up of 15 amino acids. CDR3 protein: CAWSVRGGATYEQYF. The CDR3 DNA reads as TGTGCCTGGAGTGTAAGAGGGGGGGCCACCTACGAGCAGTACTTC.

This rearrangement joins TRBV7-9 to TRBJ2-3, with 7 bases fitting TRBD2. The CDR3 loop spans 16 amino acids. Germline lookup yields CDR1 SEHNR and CDR2 FQNEAQ (reference sequence). V gave up 0 bases and J gave up 2 bases; unmatched junction bases: 5. The CDR3 DNA follows: TGTGCCAGCAGCTTAGCGCTACGGGGGGTCACAGATACGCAGTATTTT. It translates to CASSLALRGVTDTQYF.

The chain links TRBV6-1 to TRBJ2-7; 8 bases are shared with TRBD1. Losses at the gene ends were 9 bases for V and 4 bases for J; bases not matched to a gene: 5. Germline CDR1 reads MNHNS; CDR2 reads SASEGT. The CDR3 length is 12 residues. CDR3 nucleotide sequence: TGTGCCAGTCGACAGGGGCCATACGAGCAGTACTTC. Its protein product is CASRQGPYEQYF.

The chain is built from TRBV18 and TRBJ2-5; the D gene is possibly TRBD2 (6 bases). Germline assignment: CDR1 KGHSH and CDR2 LQKENI. The CDR3 has 15 residues. With 3 bases removed from V and 5 bases from J, the gap between germline ends came to 16 bases. CDR3 DNA: TGTGCCAGCTCACCCACCGGACTATCCCGGGAGACCCAGTACTTC. As protein: CASSPTGLSRETQYF.

The V and J genes are TRBV6-6 and TRBJ1-2; unclear D gene. The V end was cut by 1 base, the J end by 10 bases, with 10 bases between. The CDR3 sequence is 12 residues long. Germline V gives CDR1 MNHNY, CDR2 SVGAGI (reference sequence). The CDR3 DNA reads as TGTGCCAGCAGTTACTTGCAGGCCATCTACACCTTC. This encodes CASSYLQAIYTF.

V is TRBV27 and J is TRBJ1-3; D is undetermined. V gave up 0 bases and J gave up 0 bases, with 6 bases separating them. CDR3 length equals 15 residues. Germline CDR1 is MNHEY and CDR2 is SMNVEV (reference sequence). The CDR3 DNA reads as TGTGCCAGCAGTTTATCCCCTTTCTCTGGAAACACCATATATTTT. This sequence encodes CASSLSPFSGNTIYF.

The J gene is TRBJ1-1, the V gene TRBV15; D unresolved. The germline V and J ends were trimmed by 6 bases and 0 bases, with 8 bases remaining between them. Germline V gene data show CDR1 as LNHNV and CDR2 as YYDKDF (reference sequence). The CDR3 has 13 amino acids. The CDR3 is CATRGSMNTEAFF. CDR3 nucleotide sequence: TGTGCCACCAGGGGCAGTATGAACACTGAAGCTTTCTTT.

The CDR3 protein is CASSPGQGVLGEKLFF. DNA for the CDR3: TGTGCCAGCAGCCCCGGACAGGGTGTTTTGGGTGAAAAACTGTTTTTT. V and J are TRBV7-8 and TRBJ1-4, with 8 bases fitting TRBD1. The junction had 12 bases not matched to a gene; V was cut back by 5 bases and J by 7 bases. The CDR3 consists of 16 residues. Germline V gene sequence: CDR1 SGHVS, CDR2 FQNEAQ.

A few counts support this clone. The chain recombines TRBV7-9 with TRBJ1-3; D gene uncertain. Germline CDR1 SEHNR, CDR2 FQNEAQ (reference sequence). The germline V and J ends were trimmed by 5 bases and 7 bases, with 9 bases remaining between them. The CDR3 length is 12 residues. The CDR3 nucleotides read TGTGCCAGCAGCCGAAGTGAGAACACCATATATTTT. Protein sequence: CASSRSENTIYF. Combining the CDR3 with reference TRBV7-9 and TRBJ1-3 gives the whole variable domain DTGVSQNPRHKITKRGQNVTFRCDPISEHNRLYWYRQTLGQGPEFLTYFQNEAQLEKSRLLSDRFSAERPKGSFSTLEIQRTEQGDSAMYLCASSRSENTIYFGEGSWLTVV.

The chain combines TRBV10-3 with TRBJ2-1; 13 nucleotides line up with TRBD2. Germline lookup yields CDR1 ENHRY and CDR2 SYGVKD. V trimming: 3 bases; J trimming: 0 bases; junction bases outside the gene matches: 5. There are 18 residues in the CDR3. The CDR3 DNA follows: TGTGCCATCAGTGAACCGACTAGCGGGGGGAGCTCCTACAATGAGCAGTTCTTC. Residues: CAISEPTSGGSSYNEQFF.

The chain joins TRBV19 to TRBJ2-2, with D perhaps matching TRBD1 (6 bases). Trimming cost V 5 bases and J 4 bases, with 17 bases left between them. The CDR3 is made up of 16 amino acids. The V gene's germline CDR1 is LNHDA and CDR2 SQIVND (reference sequence). CDR3 loop: CASSETTGTTTGELFF. The CDR3 DNA is TGTGCCAGTAGTGAAACCACCGGGACAACCACCGGGGAGCTGTTTTTT.

This chain links TRBV7-3 with TRBJ2-3; the D gene is possibly TRBD1 (5 bases). Trimming removed 2 bases at V and 3 bases at J, with 9 bases between. Per germline, CDR1 SGHTA and CDR2 FQGTGA. The CDR3 has 14 amino acids. CDR3 DNA: TGTGCCAGCAGCTTAGGCGGACAAACAGATACGCAGTATTTT. Its translation: CASSLGGQTDTQYF.

The genes are TRBV15 and TRBJ1-1; 7 bases agree with TRBD1. Germline V gene sequence: CDR1 LNHNV, CDR2 YYDKDF (reference sequence). The J segment lost 0 bases and the V segment lost 4 bases, leaving 14 bases of the junction unmatched. The CDR3 covers 18 residues. The CDR3 sequence is CATSIPNRGPDMNTEAFF. CDR3 coding DNA: TGTGCCACCAGCATACCCAACAGGGGCCCAGACATGAACACTGAAGCTTTCTTT.

This chain links TRBV29-1 with TRBJ2-5; weak D call: TRBD1 (6 bases). Per germline, CDR1 SQVTM and CDR2 ANQGSEA. Trimming stripped 7 bases from V and 2 bases from J, with 8 bases between. This CDR3 contains 11 residues. Written as DNA, the CDR3 is TGCAGCGGAGGACAGCAAGAGACCCAGTACTTC. Protein product: CSGGQQETQYF.

This clone was counted a few times. This rearrangement joins TRBV18 to TRBJ1-3, with unresolved D. Germline CDR1 KGHSH, CDR2 LQKENI. V was cut by 6 bases and J by 0 bases, with 15 bases left in between. CDR3 length: 16 residues. CDR3 sequence: CASSPQTGSSGNTIYF. In nucleotides, the CDR3 is TGTGCCAGCTCCCCGCAGACGGGTTCCTCTGGAAACACCATATATTTT.

This clone came up once. The chain has TRBV7-3 and TRBJ2-5; possible D gene TRBD2, 6 bases. The CDR3 is made up of 12 amino acids. Germline CDR1 is SGHTA and CDR2 is FQGTGA. The V end was cut by 6 bases, the J end by 11 bases, with 16 bases between. The CDR3, as DNA: TGTGCCAGCAGTTCCTTGGGGGGACCGCAGTACTTC. Translating it yields CASSSLGGPQYF.

The chain joins TRBV7-9 to TRBJ1-4; 7 nucleotides align to TRBD1. V shed 0 bases and J 3 bases; nucleotides not matched to a gene: 10. CDR3 length: 18 amino acids. Germline CDR1 is SEHNR and CDR2 is FQNEAQ (reference sequence). The CDR3 nucleotides read TGTGCCAGCAGCTTAGCCACAACACAGGGGCGAGCTAATGAAAAACTGTTTTTT. It codes for CASSLATTQGRANEKLFF.

The chain has TRBV5-6 and TRBJ1-2; 7 positions match TRBD1. The CDR3 has 14 residues. The V and J ends lost 5 bases and 3 bases, in that order; junction bases with no gene match: 7. Germline loops: CDR1 SGHDT, CDR2 YYEEEE. The CDR3 sequence: CASRKRGLDYGYTF. The CDR3 DNA is TGTGCCAGCAGAAAAAGGGGGCTTGACTATGGCTACACCTTC.